Included here is one T cell receptor (beta chain) sequence, with context. This sample was included in a study of Ad26.COV2.S vaccination and SARS-CoV-2 variants. Study context: The donor was enrolled in the Ad26.COV2.S arm of the COV1001 trial. Ad26.COV2.S given intramuscularly, once or twice 56 days apart.

This CDR3 contains 15 residues. CDR1 MNHEY and CDR2 SVGEGT come from the germline V gene. Trimming shortened V by 2 bases and J by 0 bases, and 10 bases separated the two germline ends. Treatment meaning: 15 to 20 received Ad26.COV2.S at low or high dose, single or two shots; about 5 received placebo; per-sample allocation not given. On day 63 after the first injection, vaccine and placebo recipients gave samples. It was Wuhan-strain SARS-CoV-2 spike that the Ad26 vaccine vector expressed. Some clones are missing from TCRdb's copy, which holds only in-frame ones; the method was immunoSEQ multiplex PCR. Here the sample spans 350,000 to 450,000 clones, approximately 84% being singletons.

This sequence joins TRBV6-2 or TRBV6-3 and TRBJ1-2; no clear D gene. This sequence was found in a person aged 18-60 years who received the Ad26.COV2.S COVID-19 vaccine or a placebo. The sample consisted of peripheral blood, taken in a trial of Ad26.COV2.S vaccine versus placebo. The CDR3 protein is CASSYQQISNYGYTF. The CDR3 DNA sequence: TGTGCCAGCAGTTACCAACAGATATCTAACTATGGCTACACCTTC.